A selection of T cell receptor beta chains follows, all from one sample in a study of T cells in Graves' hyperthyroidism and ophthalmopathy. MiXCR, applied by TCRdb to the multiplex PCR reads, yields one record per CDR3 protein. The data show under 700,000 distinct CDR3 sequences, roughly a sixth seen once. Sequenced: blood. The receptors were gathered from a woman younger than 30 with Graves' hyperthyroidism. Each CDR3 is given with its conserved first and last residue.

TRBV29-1 CSVSGKPGSETQYF
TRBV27 CASSRSGAGSNQPQHF
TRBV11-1 CASSLGTSGEYQETQYF
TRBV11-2 CASSLLAGTSYNEQFF
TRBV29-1 CSVESARYYEQYF
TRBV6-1 CASSASMGSEQYF
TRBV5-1 CASSWNRDRAYEQYF
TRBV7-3 CASSLYPRGSNYTQYF
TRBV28 CASRTQKTEAFF
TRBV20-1 CSARPTGGYTEAFF
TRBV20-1 CSASGRPPNLDNEQFF
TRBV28 CASSLLWGIKETQYF
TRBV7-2 CASSLSRGVMNTEALF
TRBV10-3 CAISLAGASYEQYF
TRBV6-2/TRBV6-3 CASSYSLRGPSSYNSPLHF
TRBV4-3 CASSQVEGAEDTQYF
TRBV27 CASSESLASGGNEQFF
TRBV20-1 CSARDPGLGPYEQYF
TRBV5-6 CASSPDREGNEQYF
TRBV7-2 CASSSSGHRTDQPQHF
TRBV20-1 CSARDDGNAHEQYF
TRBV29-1 CSVVPRGSETQYF
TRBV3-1 CASSDAGGSHEQYF